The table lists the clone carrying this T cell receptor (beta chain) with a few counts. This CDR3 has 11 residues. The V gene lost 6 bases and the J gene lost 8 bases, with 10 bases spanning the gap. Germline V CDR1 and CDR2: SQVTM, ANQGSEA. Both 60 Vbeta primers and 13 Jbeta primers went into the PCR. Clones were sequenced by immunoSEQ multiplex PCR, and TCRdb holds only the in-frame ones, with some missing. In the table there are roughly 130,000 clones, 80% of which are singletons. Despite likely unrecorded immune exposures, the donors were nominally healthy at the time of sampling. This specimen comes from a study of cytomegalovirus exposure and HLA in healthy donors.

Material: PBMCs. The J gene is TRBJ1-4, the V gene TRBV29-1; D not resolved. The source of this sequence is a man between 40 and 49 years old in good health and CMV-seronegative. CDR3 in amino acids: CSVSGREKLFF. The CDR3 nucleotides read TGCAGCGTGTCAGGTCGCGAAAAACTGTTTTTT. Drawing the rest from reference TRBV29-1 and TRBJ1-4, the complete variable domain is SAVISQKPSRDICQRGTSLTIQCQVDSQVTMMFWYRQQPGQSLTLIATANQGSEATYESGFVIDKFPISRPNLTFSTLTVSNMSPEDSSIYLCSVSGREKLFFGSGTQLSVL.